The 24 T cell receptor beta chains below were found in one sample sequenced in a study of blood T cell repertoires in COVID-19. Profiling relied on immunoSEQ multiplex PCR, and the TCRdb table lists in-frame clones only, not all of them. The sample shows some 68,000 clones, roughly nine tenths of them seen only once. The sequenced material came from peripheral blood. The receptor source for this set is a man aged 45-65 years with active COVID-19.

This clone was seen just once. The gene calls are TRBV2 and TRBJ1-5; D possibly corresponds to TRBD1 (6 bases). The CDR3 runs to 14 residues. Germline lookup yields CDR1 SNHLY and CDR2 FYNNEI. Trimming removed 6 bases from V and 0 bases from J, with 9 bases in between. CDR3 nucleotides: TGTGCCAGCAGAGGGGGAAATAGCAATCAGCCCCAGCATTTT. Its translation is CASRGGNSNQPQHF. The entire variable domain, with the rest obtained from reference TRBV2 and TRBJ1-5, is as follows: EPEVTQTPSHQVTQMGQEVILRCVPISNHLYFYWYRQILGQKVEFLVSFYNNEISEKSEIFDDQFSVERPDGSNFTLKIRSTKLEDSAMYFCASRGGNSNQPQHFGDGTRLSIL.

The rearrangement links TRBV11-1 to TRBJ2-7; 7 bases align to TRBD2. The CDR3 is 16 residues long. With V trimmed by 5 bases and J by 0 bases, 10 bases remained unmatched. Germline CDR1 is SGHAT and CDR2 is FQDESV (reference sequence). The CDR3 protein is CASSQRRRGSSYEQYF. CDR3 in DNA: TGTGCCAGCAGCCAGCGGAGGCGGGGGAGCTCCTACGAGCAGTACTTC. Looking up the rest from reference TRBV11-1 and TRBJ2-7 gives the full variable domain: EAEVAQSPRYKITEKSQAVAFWCDPISGHATLYWYRQILGQGPELLVQFQDESVVDDSQLPKDRFSAERLKGVDSTLKIQPAELGDSAMYLCASSQRRRGSSYEQYFGPGTRLTVT.

V and J are TRBV27 and TRBJ1-2, with D perhaps matching TRBD1 (6 bases). Germline CDR1 is MNHEY and CDR2 is SMNVEV (reference sequence). The CDR3 runs 14 residues. Trimming pared 6 bases from V and 7 bases from J, leaving 18 bases between. CDR3 loop: CASSAGTHNGGYTF. The CDR3 nucleotides are TGTGCCAGCAGCGCCGGGACACACAATGGTGGCTACACCTTC.

This chain uses TRBV30 with TRBJ1-4; D is unresolved. V lost 0 bases and J 0 bases, leaving 5 bases between the germline ends. Germline V gene data show CDR1 as GTSNPN and CDR2 as SVGIG (reference sequence). This CDR3 contains 14 residues. As DNA, the CDR3 is TGTGCCTGGAGTGTACAATCAACTAATGAAAAACTGTTTTTT. This gives the protein CAWSVQSTNEKLFF.

V gene TRBV20-1 combines with J gene TRBJ2-1; TRBD2 matches at 12 bases. Germline values: CDR1 DFQATT, CDR2 SNEGSKA (reference sequence). The junction had 5 bases not matched to a gene; V was cut back by 3 bases and J by 5 bases. The CDR3 has 15 residues. DNA for the CDR3: TGCAGTGCTAGTCTAGCGGGGGGGAGCGACAATGAGCAGTTCTTC. Encoded protein: CSASLAGGSDNEQFF.

This clone was picked up a small number of times. The rearrangement uses TRBV2 and TRBJ1-2, with D perhaps TRBD1 (6 bases). Trimming took 7 bases from V and 4 from J, leaving 13 bases between them. The germline CDR1 and CDR2 sequences are SNHLY and FYNNEI. The CDR3 extends over 13 amino acids. The CDR3 bases are TGTGCCAGCAATCCTCGGGGGGCCTATGGCTACACCTTC. Its translation: CASNPRGAYGYTF.

The chain employs TRBV2 and TRBJ2-7, with a weak D call TRBD2 (6 bases). Trimming pared 4 bases from V and 2 bases from J, leaving 15 bases between. In germline, CDR1 is SNHLY, CDR2 FYNNEI. This CDR3 is built from 15 residues. The CDR3 region has the DNA TGTGCCAGCAGTGCCCAGGGAGGCCCTACCTACGAGCAGTACTTC. The encoded protein is CASSAQGGPTYEQYF.

The chain recombines TRBV7-3 with TRBJ2-1, with D possibly TRBD2 on 6 matching bases. Trimming removed 0 bases at V and 4 bases at J, with 10 bases between. CDR1 is SGHTA and CDR2 is FQGTGA in the germline V gene. The CDR3 extends over 15 amino acids. CDR3 residues: CASSLTGTVYNEQFF. The CDR3 DNA sequence: TGTGCCAGCAGCTTAACCGGGACTGTGTACAATGAGCAGTTCTTC.

The chain recombines TRBV11-3 with TRBJ2-3, with 12 bases fitting TRBD2. From germline, CDR1 is SGHNT and CDR2 YENEEA. This CDR3 has 16 amino acids. The V and J ends lost 4 bases and 6 bases, in that order; junction bases with no gene match: 8. The CDR3 loop is CASSSRTSGAPDTQYF. The CDR3 DNA is TGTGCCAGCAGCTCCCGGACTAGCGGGGCCCCCGATACGCAGTATTTT.

This rearrangement joins TRBV5-1 to TRBJ2-7, with TRBD2 identical over 9 bases. V was clipped by 0 bases and J by 1 base; unmatched bases: 8. This CDR3 has 17 residues. Germline CDR1 and CDR2: SGHRS and YFSETQ. The CDR3 loop reads CASSLETSGRPSYEQYF. Here the CDR3 DNA reads TGCGCCAGCAGCTTGGAAACTAGCGGGCGCCCTTCCTACGAGCAGTACTTC.

The chain has TRBV7-8 and TRBJ1-1; D call uncertain. The germline V and J ends were trimmed by 4 bases and 5 bases, with 11 bases remaining between them. CDR1 and CDR2 (germline): SGHVS, FQNEAQ. This CDR3 region has 13 residues. The CDR3 DNA reads TGTGCCAGCAGCTATACAGTCTTTACTGAAGCTTTCTTT. It specifies CASSYTVFTEAFF.

J is TRBJ2-1 and V is TRBV7-3, with TRBD2 matching 8 bases. The junction had 5 bases not matched to a gene; V was cut back by 3 bases and J by 13 bases. The CDR3 runs 12 residues. The V gene's germline CDR1 is SGHTA and CDR2 FQGTGA. DNA of the CDR3: TGTGCCAGCAGCTTCAGCGGGGGCCGACAGTTCTTC. It yields the protein CASSFSGGRQFF.

This chain links TRBV5-4 with TRBJ2-1; TRBD1 is a possible D gene (5 bases). This CDR3 is built from 13 residues. From germline, CDR1 is SGHNT and CDR2 YYREEE (reference sequence). Trimming shortened V by 1 base and J by 10 bases, and 12 bases separated the two germline ends. This chain's CDR3 is CASSLLVRGEQFF. CDR3 bases: TGTGCCAGCAGCTTGCTAGTTAGGGGCGAGCAGTTCTTC.

The chain combines TRBV5-1 with TRBJ2-7; 10 nucleotides align to TRBD2. The V gene end was trimmed by 4 bases and the J gene end by 3 bases; junction bases not matched to a gene: 7. The CDR3 has 15 residues. Germline lookup yields CDR1 SGHRS and CDR2 YFSETQ. This CDR3 reads CASSTGLALNYEQYF. Written as DNA, the CDR3 is TGCGCCAGCAGCACGGGACTAGCGTTGAACTACGAGCAGTACTTC. The full variable domain, in which reference TRBV5-1 and TRBJ2-7 provide the parts outside the CDR3, is KAGVTQTPRYLIKTRGQQVTLSCSPISGHRSVSWYQQTPGQGLQFLFEYFSETQRNKGNFPGRFSGRQFSNSRSEMNVSTLELGDSALYLCASSTGLALNYEQYFGPGTRLTVT.

V is TRBV6-2 or TRBV6-3 and J is TRBJ1-5; D unclear. Germline CDR1 is MNHEY and CDR2 is SVGEGT. V was pared by 5 bases and J by 3 bases, with 14 bases between. CDR3 length equals 15 residues. CDR3 residues: CASSPASGTNQPQHF. For the CDR3, the DNA is TGTGCCAGCAGTCCCGCCAGCGGCACCAATCAGCCCCAGCATTTT.

V usage is TRBV5-6 and J usage is TRBJ1-2; 7 bases map to TRBD1. The germline gives CDR1 SGHDT, CDR2 YYEEEE. V dropped 4 bases and J dropped 4; count of bases not matched to a gene: 10. There are 15 residues in the CDR3. CDR3 in amino acids: CASSPGDSGSYGYTF. CDR3 nucleotides: TGTGCCAGCAGCCCAGGGGACAGTGGGAGCTATGGCTACACCTTC.

The CDR3 region has the DNA TGCGCCAGCAGCTTGTTATTGAACACTGAAGCTTTCTTT. This encodes CASSLLLNTEAFF. The chain is built from TRBV5-1 and TRBJ1-1; D remains ambiguous. The germline V gene has CDR1 SGHRS and CDR2 YFSETQ. The V gene lost 1 base and the J gene lost 0 bases, with 4 bases spanning the gap. This CDR3 spans 13 amino acids.

The chain has TRBV10-3 and TRBJ2-1; TRBD2 agrees at 12 bases. V shed 2 bases and J 5 bases; nucleotides not matched to a gene: 13. This CDR3 is 19 amino acids long. CDR1 ENHRY and CDR2 SYGVKD come from the germline V gene. CDR3 sequence (DNA): TGTGCCATCAGTGAGCGCGTGGGGCTAGCGGGAGGGCCACACAATGAGCAGTTCTTC. Amino acids: CAISERVGLAGGPHNEQFF.

The chain combines TRBV7-3 with TRBJ2-3; D may be TRBD1 (5 bases). The CDR3 runs 14 residues. V was pared by 1 base and J by 3 bases, with 8 bases between. Per germline, CDR1 SGHTA and CDR2 FQGTGA. The CDR3: CASSLMGRTDTQYF. DNA of the CDR3: TGTGCCAGCAGCTTAATGGGGCGGACAGATACGCAGTATTTT.

V is TRBV5-1 and J is TRBJ1-1; the match to TRBD1 covers 11 bases. Germline V CDR1 and CDR2: SGHRS, YFSETQ. This CDR3 is 14 amino acids long. V dropped 4 bases and J dropped 7; count of bases not matched to a gene: 6. CDR3 region: CASSRAGTGGEAFF. The CDR3 nucleotides are TGCGCCAGCAGCCGGGCCGGGACAGGGGGTGAAGCTTTCTTT.

The chain is built from TRBV24-1 and TRBJ2-1; 9 positions agree with TRBD1. Germline CDR1 and CDR2: KGHDR and SFDVKD. The CDR3 spans 15 residues. V trimming: 5 bases; J trimming: 2 bases; junction bases outside the gene matches: 3. DNA of the CDR3: TGTGCCACCAGTGGAACAGGGGGCGCCTACAATGAGCAGTTCTTC. It encodes CATSGTGGAYNEQFF.

The rearrangement links TRBV6-5 to TRBJ2-7, with D perhaps TRBD1 (6 bases). Trimming took off 7 bases at V and 3 bases at J, with 10 bases between the two ends. From germline, CDR1 is MNHEY and CDR2 SVGAGI. The CDR3 covers 12 residues. The CDR3 nucleotides read TGTGCCAGCATGGGGGCAAACTACGAGCAGTACTTC. This encodes CASMGANYEQYF.

The chain has TRBV3-1 (or the pseudogene TRBV3-2) and TRBJ1-1; 8 bases align to TRBD1. Germline trimming cut 3 bases from V and 1 base from J; bases unmatched to any gene: 16. Germline CDR1 reads LGHDT; CDR2 reads YNNKEL (reference sequence). The CDR3 totals 19 residues. Here the CDR3 reads CASSQARTGQRCRNTEAFF. As DNA, the CDR3 is TGTGCCAGCAGCCAGGCTAGGACAGGGCAAAGGTGTAGGAACACTGAAGCTTTCTTT.

The chain uses TRBV7-2 and TRBJ1-4; D ambiguous. V lost 3 bases and J lost 6, with 8 bases in between. CDR3 length equals 13 residues. CDR1 is SGHTA, CDR2 FQGNSA, per germline. The CDR3 loop reads CASSFSQYEKLFF. The CDR3 region has the DNA TGTGCCAGCAGCTTCAGTCAGTATGAAAAACTGTTTTTT.